The 31 T cell receptor beta chains given below trace back to one sample, sequenced in a study of T cell repertoires in cytomegalovirus infection. TCRdb reprocessed the reads via MiXCR and lists one record per CDR3 protein. The sample lists around 130,000 distinct CDR3 sequences, less than 9.5% occurring once. The source material was PBMCs. These receptors were taken from a human donor in good health (CMV status not recorded). Some clones in this sample may be carry-over from other donors' samples.

This clonotype showed up many times. This chain links TRBV7-2 with TRBJ2-7; D is perhaps TRBD1 or TRBD2 (5 bases each). Looked up from germline, CDR1 is SGHTA and CDR2 is FQGNSA. The CDR3 is 15 residues long. V lost 4 bases to trimming and J lost 0 bases, with 13 bases between them. CDR3 bases: TGTGCCAGCAGCTCCAGCTGGGGGAGCTCCTACGAGCAGTACTTC. Its translation is CASSSSWGSSYEQYF.

The CDR3 DNA reads TGTGCCAGCAGTTTAGGGCAGACTTCCTACGAGCAGTACTTC. Protein product: CASSLGQTSYEQYF. This chain connects TRBV12-3 or TRBV12-4 to TRBJ2-7; D gene unclear. V lost 1 base to trimming and J lost 1 base, with 8 bases between them. CDR3 length: 14 residues.

In its sample, this clonotype was seen a few times. This chain links TRBV28 with TRBJ1-5; 8 nucleotides agree with TRBD1. Per germline, CDR1 MDHEN and CDR2 SYDVKM. The J segment lost 4 bases and the V segment lost 3 bases, leaving 11 bases of the junction unmatched. This CDR3 spans 17 amino acids. CDR3 nucleotide sequence: TGTGCCAGCAGTTTTCTTCGGACAGGGAGCGAGAATCAGCCCCAGCATTTT. Translation gives CASSFLRTGSENQPQHF.

This clonotype was observed many times. The chain joins TRBV7-8 to TRBJ2-7; 7 bases match TRBD1. The CDR3 runs to 14 residues. Trimming took 1 base from V and 0 from J; bases not matched to a gene: 0. CDR1 is SGHVS and CDR2 is FQNEAQ in the germline V gene. Here the CDR3 DNA reads TGTGCCAGCAGCTTAGGGACAGGCTCCTACGAGCAGTACTTC. It is translated as CASSLGTGSYEQYF.

For this clonotype: A much bigger clone sits one base away, suggesting this may be a read error. The rearrangement uses TRBV11-3 and TRBJ1-1; D possibly corresponds to TRBD1 (6 bases). Germline loops: CDR1 SGHNT, CDR2 YENEEA. The CDR3 extends over 16 amino acids. In DNA, the CDR3 is TGTACCAGCAGCTCCGGGGGCCGGGGACGGAACACTGAAGCTTTCTTT. Protein product: CTSSSGGRGRNTEAFF.

The table lists this clonotype with many counts. CDR3 sequence: CASSLDQEAEAFF. The CDR3 region has the DNA TGTGCCAGCTCGCTAGACCAGGAGGCTGAAGCTTTCTTT. The chain employs TRBV18 and TRBJ1-1; D remains ambiguous. Trimming took off 6 bases at V and 6 bases at J, with 14 bases between the two ends. Per germline, CDR1 KGHSH and CDR2 LQKENI. The CDR3 extends over 13 amino acids.

Ten or more counts support this clonotype. The chain links TRBV4-1 to TRBJ2-3; no firm D call. The CDR3 is made up of 13 amino acids. V was clipped by 3 bases and J by 0 bases, with 4 bases between them. Germline lookup yields CDR1 MGHRA and CDR2 YSYEKL. CDR3 sequence reads: CASSQSSTDTQYF. The CDR3 region has the DNA TGCGCCAGCAGCCAGAGCAGCACAGATACGCAGTATTTT.

This clonotype showed up many times. The chain is built from TRBV7-9 and TRBJ1-2; tentative D call: TRBD1 (6 bases). V gave up 2 bases and J gave up 3 bases, with 7 bases separating them. CDR3 length equals 13 residues. Germline V CDR1 and CDR2: SEHNR, FQNEAQ (reference sequence). This CDR3 is CASSLRTDYGYTF. DNA of the CDR3: TGTGCCAGCAGCTTAAGGACAGACTATGGCTACACCTTC.

This clonotype was picked up many times. CDR3 sequence: CASARFPRLGAGNTIYF. The DNA of the CDR3 is TGTGCCAGCGCGCGCTTTCCACGGCTCGGTGCTGGAAACACCATATATTTT. V gene TRBV27 combines with J gene TRBJ1-3; no firm D call. This CDR3 has 17 residues. The V end was cut by 8 bases, the J end by 2 bases, with 22 bases between. Germline CDR1 reads MNHEY; CDR2 reads SMNVEV (reference sequence).

This clonotype was seen at least ten times. V usage is TRBV7-2 and J usage is TRBJ1-4; the match to TRBD1 covers 8 bases. Unmatched junction bases numbered 7, after V lost 5 bases and J lost 5 bases. The CDR3 has 15 residues. Germline assignment: CDR1 SGHTA and CDR2 FQGNSA. DNA for the CDR3: TGTGCCAGCAGCCCCAGGACAGGGCTCAATGAAAAACTGTTTTTT. The encoded protein is CASSPRTGLNEKLFF.

The table lists this clonotype with many counts. The V call is TRBV11-2, the J call TRBJ2-3, with a possible D match to TRBD2 (6 bases). There are 13 residues in the CDR3. Per germline, CDR1 SGHAT and CDR2 FQNNGV. Trimming left V 3 bases short and J 6 bases short, with 10 bases between. In nucleotides, the CDR3 is TGTGCCAGCAGCTTGACTAGAATTGATACGCAGTATTTT. This codes for CASSLTRIDTQYF.

The table lists this clonotype with a few counts. The chain couples TRBV5-4 to TRBJ2-7, with 7 bases identical to TRBD1. The CDR3 contains 14 residues. Germline CDR1 is SGHNT and CDR2 is YYREEE (reference sequence). The J segment lost 2 bases and the V segment lost 2 bases, leaving 4 bases of the junction unmatched. CDR3 region: CASSLQGPPYEQYF. CDR3 nucleotides: TGTGCCAGCAGCTTACAGGGGCCCCCCTACGAGCAGTACTTC.

This clonotype appeared many times. The gene calls are TRBV7-2 and TRBJ1-1; 7 nucleotides align to TRBD1. Per germline, CDR1 SGHTA and CDR2 FQGNSA. The CDR3 is 15 amino acids. The V and J ends lost 3 bases and 1 base, in that order; junction bases with no gene match: 5. The CDR3 DNA reads TGTGCCAGCAGCTTCAGGACAGGTGGGAACACTGAAGCTTTCTTT. This sequence encodes CASSFRTGGNTEAFF.

The V call is TRBV29-1, the J call TRBJ2-6; D may be TRBD1 (5 bases). V shed 3 bases and J shed 1 base, with 7 bases lying between them. CDR1 is SQVTM, CDR2 ANQGSEA, per germline. The CDR3 is made up of 14 amino acids. The CDR3 is CSVDQGSGANVLTF. The CDR3 DNA reads TGCAGCGTTGATCAGGGATCTGGGGCCAACGTCCTGACTTTC.

This clonotype was observed many times. The chain carries TRBV29-1 and TRBJ2-1, with a weak D call TRBD2 (6 bases). There are 14 residues in the CDR3. CDR1 SQVTM and CDR2 ANQGSEA come from the germline V gene. The V end lost 6 bases, the J end lost 4 bases, and 16 bases lay between the germline ends. This CDR3 reads CSVFPSEYYNEQFF. The CDR3 bases are TGCAGCGTGTTCCCTAGCGAGTATTACAATGAGCAGTTCTTC.

The rearrangement joins TRBV5-8 to TRBJ2-5; 8 bases fit TRBD1. The germline V gene has CDR1 SGHTS and CDR2 YDEGEE. The CDR3 is 16 amino acids. V shed 3 bases, J shed 3 bases, and the junction held 10 bases outside the gene matches. CDR3 in DNA: TGTGCCAGCAGCTCATACCTTTCGACAGGGGAAGAGACCCAGTACTTC. Amino acid sequence: CASSSYLSTGEETQYF.

This clonotype was seen only a few times. The chain is built from TRBV9 and TRBJ2-5; D gene unclear. The CDR3 spans 13 residues. The V gene's germline CDR1 is SGDLS and CDR2 YYNGEE. The V end was cut by 2 bases, the J end by 4 bases, with 9 bases between. The CDR3 nucleotides are TGTGCCAGCAGCGTTGATTTGGCAGAGACCCAGTACTTC. Amino acid sequence: CASSVDLAETQYF.

The table lists this clonotype with a few counts. The CDR3 DNA reads TGTGCCAGCAAGGGGGGTCGCACAGATACGCAGTATTTT. It is translated as CASKGGRTDTQYF. The chain uses TRBV28 and TRBJ2-3, with D perhaps assigned TRBD1 or TRBD2 (6 bases each). Germline V lookup: CDR1 MDHEN, CDR2 SYDVKM. The germline V and J ends were trimmed by 7 bases and 1 base, with 9 bases remaining between them. CDR3 size: 13 residues.

This clonotype was picked up many times. This sequence joins TRBV20-1 and TRBJ1-2; 9 bases match TRBD1. CDR1 and CDR2 (germline): DFQATT, SNEGSKA (reference sequence). J gave up 8 bases and V 4 bases, and 8 bases lay outside the gene matches. The CDR3 extends over 13 amino acids. CDR3 coding DNA: TGCAGTGCTACCGGGACAGGGAGGGGAGGCTACACCTTC. Protein product: CSATGTGRGGYTF.

This clonotype was found a few times. The chain carries TRBV9 and TRBJ2-2; 7 bases map to TRBD1. The germline CDR1 and CDR2 sequences are SGDLS and YYNGEE. The trim removed 4 bases at V and 5 bases at J, leaving 8 bases unmatched. The CDR3 sequence is 15 residues long. The DNA for the CDR3 is TGTGCCAGCAGCACCGGACAGGCGGCAACCGGGGAGCTGTTTTTT. The encoded protein is CASSTGQAATGELFF. The variable domain in full, with the rest retrieved from reference TRBV9 and TRBJ2-2, is DSGVTQTPKHLITATGQRVTLRCSPRSGDLSVYWYQQSLDQGLQFLIQYYNGEERAKGNILERFSAQQFPDLHSELNLSSLELGDSALYFCASSTGQAATGELFFGEGSRLTVL.

This clonotype has a count of ten or more. The genes are TRBV13 and TRBJ1-6; D ambiguous. V lost 3 bases to trimming and J lost 5 bases, with 8 bases between them. The CDR3 sequence is 14 residues long. Per germline, CDR1 PRHDT and CDR2 FYEKMQ (reference sequence). The CDR3 region has the DNA TGTGCCAGCAGCTTGGCCCTCGATAATTCACCCCTCCACTTT. Amino acid sequence: CASSLALDNSPLHF.

This clonotype was seen a single time. A read error is possible here, since a much larger clone lies one base away. V gene TRBV2 combines with J gene TRBJ1-6, with D hard to call. CDR1 is SNHLY and CDR2 is FYNNEI in the germline V gene. The CDR3 extends over 13 amino acids. The DNA of the CDR3 is TGTGCCATCAGTAACACAGATAATTCACCCCTCCACTTT. It translates to CAISNTDNSPLHF.

This clonotype was counted many times. The chain couples TRBV7-3 to TRBJ2-5; possibly TRBD2 for D (5 bases). This CDR3 is built from 14 residues. V was shortened by 2 bases and J by 1 base, with 8 bases between the two germline ends. The germline V gene encodes CDR1 SGHTA and CDR2 FQGTGA. The CDR3 bases are TGTGCCAGCAGCTTAGGTAGCGCCCAAGAGACCCAGTACTTC. Translated, it gives CASSLGSAQETQYF. Complete variable domain (other parts from reference TRBV7-3 and TRBJ2-5): GAGVSQTPSNKVTEKGKYVELRCDPISGHTALYWYRQSLGQGPEFLIYFQGTGAADDSGLPNDRFFAVRPEGSVSTLKIQRTERGDSAVYLCASSLGSAQETQYFGPGTRLLVL.

In this sample, this clonotype turned up a few times. The chain is built from TRBV14 and TRBJ2-1; 8 bases line up with TRBD1. The germline gives CDR1 SGHDN, CDR2 FVKESK. The CDR3 extends over 17 amino acids. Trimming at V came to 0 bases and at J to 3 bases, leaving 7 bases not matched to a gene. In DNA, the CDR3 is TGTGCCAGCAGCCAAGAAGGGAGACAGGGGAGCTACAATGAGCAGTTCTTC. This sequence encodes CASSQEGRQGSYNEQFF.

The J gene is TRBJ1-1, the V gene TRBV20-1; 11 positions match TRBD1. The CDR3 has 16 residues. Per the germline V gene, CDR1 is DFQATT and CDR2 is SNEGSKA (reference sequence). After removal of 3 bases from V and 5 bases from J, the junction contained 11 bases not matched to a gene. The DNA of the CDR3 is TGCAGTGCTAGTCGGACAGGGGGCGCGAGTAAGACTGAAGCTTTCTTT. This sequence encodes CSASRTGGASKTEAFF.

This clonotype was seen more than once but under ten times. The gene calls are TRBV5-1 and TRBJ2-1; D is perhaps TRBD2 (6 bases). Germline CDR1 SGHRS, CDR2 YFSETQ. CDR3 size: 15 residues. V dropped 1 base and J dropped 6 bases, with 14 bases sitting between them. The CDR3 sequence: CASSLIAEAVNEQFF. CDR3 coding DNA: TGCGCCAGCAGCTTGATAGCGGAGGCGGTCAATGAGCAGTTCTTC.

This clonotype was counted many times. The chain couples TRBV18 to TRBJ2-7; 10 bases align to TRBD1. Germline V lookup: CDR1 KGHSH, CDR2 LQKENI. J gave up 2 bases and V 1 base, and 5 bases lay outside the gene matches. This CDR3 region has 16 residues. The CDR3 DNA follows: TGTGCCAGCTCACCACTGGGTGGACAGGGGGCCTACGAGCAGTACTTC. Translated, it gives CASSPLGGQGAYEQYF.

The CDR3 loop is CASSGDRNQPQHF. CDR3 DNA sequence: TGTGCCAGCAGCGGCGACAGGAATCAGCCCCAGCATTTT. The chain couples TRBV3-1 to TRBJ1-5; perhaps TRBD1 as D (6 bases). The CDR3 covers 13 residues. V was pared by 5 bases and J by 4 bases, with 9 bases between. The germline V gene encodes CDR1 LGHDT and CDR2 YNNKEL (reference sequence).

The V call is TRBV28, the J call TRBJ1-2; D call uncertain. The germline CDR1 and CDR2 sequences are MDHEN and SYDVKM. The CDR3 has 12 amino acids. V was pared by 2 bases and J by 5 bases, with 6 bases between. The CDR3 DNA sequence: TGTGCCAGCAGTTTAATGGAGTATGGCTACACCTTC. Its translation is CASSLMEYGYTF.

This clonotype has a count of ten or more. The CDR3 nucleotides are TGTGCCAGCAGCTTAAGGCCCAGTATACATCAGCCCCAGCATTTT. Translation gives CASSLRPSIHQPQHF. J is TRBJ1-5 and V is TRBV7-2; the D is unclear. Looked up from germline, CDR1 is SGHTA and CDR2 is FQGNSA. The CDR3 is 15 residues long. Trimming left V 2 bases short and J 5 bases short, with 13 bases between.

This clonotype was picked up many times. This rearrangement joins TRBV7-9 to TRBJ1-2, with TRBD1 matching 7 bases. Germline values: CDR1 SEHNR, CDR2 FQNEAQ (reference sequence). The CDR3 has 15 amino acids. The J segment lost 8 bases and the V segment lost 5 bases, leaving 14 bases of the junction unmatched. The CDR3 coding sequence is TGTGCCAGCAGCACCCGGGACAGCGTCTTGGAAGGCTACACCTTC. This gives the protein CASSTRDSVLEGYTF.